This record concerns one TCR beta chain sequence. The antigen remains unidentified. V was trimmed by 5 bases and J by 0 bases, leaving 9 bases between them. The CDR3 has 14 amino acids. Germline-derived CDR1 and CDR2 are MNHNS and SASEGT. This record belongs to a study of T cells in Graves' hyperthyroidism and ophthalmopathy. Findings and caveats of the study: A model built on 13 V-J features separated ophthalmopathy from stable hyperthyroidism.

Exclusions: uncontrolled infection, other autoimmune disease, pregnancy, lactation. Orbital computed tomography and thyroid ultrasound, together with serum TRAb and thyroxine and clinical symptoms, were used for diagnoses. The TCR beta CDR3 regions underwent amplification using RNA transcripts as the source. With the HTBI primer set, the TCR CDR3 went through a first round of RT-PCR. TCRdb analysed the multiplex PCR reads with MiXCR anew, one entry per CDR3 protein. The repertoire includes about 640,000 distinct CDR3 sequences, around 13% of them detected once, and roughly an eighth sits in the top ten.

This sequence was found in a woman aged 50 to 65 with Graves' ophthalmopathy. The source material was blood. V gene TRBV6-1 combines with J gene TRBJ2-3; D unresolved. This CDR3 is CASSFARSTDTQYF. CDR3 coding DNA: TGTGCCAGCAGTTTTGCCCGGAGCACAGATACGCAGTATTTT.